This TCR beta chain derives from a study of blood T cell repertoires in COVID-19. The table came from immunoSEQ multiplex PCR; TCRdb's copy has only in-frame clones and leaves some out. Of about 470,000 clones listed, roughly 87% were seen once; the top ten hold approximately 0.7%. Trimming cost V 10 bases and J 4 bases, with 16 bases left between them. This CDR3 spans 13 amino acids. The germline gives CDR1 SNHLY, CDR2 FYNNEI. The sample comprised PBMCs or T cells enriched from blood (not recorded which). The chain recombines TRBV2 with TRBJ1-1; D remains ambiguous. The sequence was obtained from a woman aged 18 to 35 who had recovered from COVID-19. CDR3 sequence (DNA): TGTGCCACCCCAGGTAGATCGAGCACTGAAGCTTTCTTT. Translating it yields CATPGRSSTEAFF.